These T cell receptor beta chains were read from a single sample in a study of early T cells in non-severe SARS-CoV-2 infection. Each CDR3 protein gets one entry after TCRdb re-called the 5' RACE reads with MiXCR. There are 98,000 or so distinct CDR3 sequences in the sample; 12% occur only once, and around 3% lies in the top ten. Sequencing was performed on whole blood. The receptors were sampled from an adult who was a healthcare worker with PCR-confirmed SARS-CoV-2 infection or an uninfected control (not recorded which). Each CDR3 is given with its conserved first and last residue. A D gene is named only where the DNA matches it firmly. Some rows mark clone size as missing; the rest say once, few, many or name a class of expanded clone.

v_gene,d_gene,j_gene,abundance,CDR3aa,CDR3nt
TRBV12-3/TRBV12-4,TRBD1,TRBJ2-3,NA,CASSLHGTGMTDTQYF,TGTGCCAGCAGTCTCCACGGGACAGGGATGACAGATACGCAGTATTTT
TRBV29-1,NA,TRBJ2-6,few,CSGASGANVLTF,TGCAGCGGGGCCTCTGGGGCCAACGTCCTGACTTTC
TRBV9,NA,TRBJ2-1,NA,CASSVQGVGNEQFF,TGTGCCAGCAGCGTGCAGGGAGTAGGCAATGAGCAGTTCTTC
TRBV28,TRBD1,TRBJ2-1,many,CASSQDRAPDPSYNEQFF,TGTGCCAGCAGCCAAGACAGGGCCCCGGACCCCTCCTACAATGAGCAGTTCTTC
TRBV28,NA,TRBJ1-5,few,CASSPARQPQHF,TGTGCCAGCAGTCCGGCCCGGCAGCCCCAGCATTTT
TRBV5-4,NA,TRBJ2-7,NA,CASSSPGLSYEQYF,TGTGCCAGCAGCTCCCCGGGACTCTCCTACGAGCAGTACTTC
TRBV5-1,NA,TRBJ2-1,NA,CASSLPEGYNEQFF,TGCGCCAGCAGCTTGCCGGAGGGTTACAATGAGCAGTTCTTC
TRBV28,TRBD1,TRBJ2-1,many,CASSSLRGPGDEQFF,TGTGCCAGCAGTTCATTAAGGGGGCCTGGCGATGAGCAGTTCTTC
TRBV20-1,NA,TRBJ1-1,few,CSLKRRTQNTEAFF,TGCAGTCTTAAAAGACGGACTCAGAACACTGAAGCTTTCTTT
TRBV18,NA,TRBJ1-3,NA,CASSPQGYGNTIYF,TGTGCCAGCTCACCACAGGGTTATGGAAACACCATATATTTT
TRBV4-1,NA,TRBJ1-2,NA,CASSHLTAGIGYGYTF,TGCGCCAGCAGCCACCTTACGGCGGGGATCGGATATGGCTACACCTTC
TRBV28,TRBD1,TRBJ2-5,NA,CASSVRDSGQQETQYF,TGTGCCAGCAGTGTACGGGACAGCGGTCAGCAAGAGACCCAGTACTTC
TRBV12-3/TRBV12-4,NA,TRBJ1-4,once,CASSLGPHRRGREKLFF,TGTGCCAGCAGTTTGGGGCCACACAGGAGAGGAAGAGAAAAACTGTTTTTT
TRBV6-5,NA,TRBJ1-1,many,CASSYSPQRNTEAFF,TGTGCCAGCAGTTACTCGCCACAGAGAAACACTGAAGCTTTCTTT
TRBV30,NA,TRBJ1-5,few,CAWSQLDLGQPQHF,TGTGCCTGGAGTCAGCTCGACCTTGGTCAGCCCCAGCATTTT
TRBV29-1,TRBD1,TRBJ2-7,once,CSVAGTVYEQYF,TGCAGCGTGGCTGGGACAGTCTACGAGCAGTACTTC
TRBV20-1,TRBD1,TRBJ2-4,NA,CSARPGQGGNIQYF,TGCAGTGCCCGGCCGGGACAGGGGGGAAACATTCAGTACTTC
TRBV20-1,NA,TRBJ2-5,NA,CSASPQETQYF,TGCAGTGCTAGCCCACAAGAGACCCAGTACTTC
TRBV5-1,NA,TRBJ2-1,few,CASTFRLAYDEQFF,TGCGCCAGCACATTCAGGCTAGCTTACGATGAGCAGTTCTTC
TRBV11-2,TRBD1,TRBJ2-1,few,CASTGVAEQFF,TGTGCCAGTACAGGGGTTGCTGAGCAGTTCTTC
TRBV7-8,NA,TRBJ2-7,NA,CASSLGSRPTGEQYF,TGTGCCAGCAGCTTAGGATCAAGGCCGACGGGCGAGCAGTACTTC
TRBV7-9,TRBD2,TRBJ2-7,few,CASSFGTTSYEQYF,TGTGCCAGCAGCTTCGGGACTACATCCTACGAGCAGTACTTC
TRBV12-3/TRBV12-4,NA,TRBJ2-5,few,CASSLGEPPLETQYF,TGTGCCAGCAGTTTGGGGGAGCCACCACTAGAGACCCAGTACTTC
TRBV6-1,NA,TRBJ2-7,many,CASSWTGTYEQYF,TGTGCCAGCAGCTGGACCGGGACCTACGAGCAGTACTTC
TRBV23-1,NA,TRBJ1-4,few,CTRIGGLGGCEKLFF,TGCACCAGGATAGGGGGGCTCGGCGGGTGCGAAAAACTGTTTTTT
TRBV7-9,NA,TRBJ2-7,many,CASSLRATTPAEQYF,TGTGCCAGCAGCTTAAGGGCTACCACCCCGGCGGAGCAGTACTTC
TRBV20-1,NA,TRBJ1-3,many,CSARVGGNTIYF,TGCAGTGCCAGGGTCGGCGGAAACACCATATATTTT
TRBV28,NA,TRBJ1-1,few,CASSLRQGEAFF,TGTGCCAGCAGTTTACGCCAGGGTGAAGCTTTCTTT
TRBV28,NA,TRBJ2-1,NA,CATTEGYEQFF,TGTGCCACCACGGAGGGTTATGAGCAGTTCTTC
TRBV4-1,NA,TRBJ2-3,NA,CASSQTPVGTYTDTQYF,TGCGCCAGCAGCCAAACCCCCGTCGGGACTTACACAGATACGCAGTATTTT
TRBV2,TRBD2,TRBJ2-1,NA,CASSERSGTSGSGVYNEQFF,TGTGCCAGCAGTGAGAGGTCCGGGACTAGCGGGAGTGGGGTCTACAATGAGCAGTTCTTC
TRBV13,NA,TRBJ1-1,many,CASSSPSNTEAFF,TGTGCCAGCAGCTCCCCTTCGAACACTGAAGCTTTCTTT